What follows are 25 T cell receptor beta chains derived from one specimen sequenced in a study of tumor-infiltrating lymphocytes in primary liver carcinoma. The authors made TCR beta cDNA from around 500 ng total RNA with a constant-region primer. Libraries covering TCR beta were generated through three nested multiplex PCR rounds (using a slightly modified ARM-PCR). In the first two PCR rounds, TRBV1-TRBV30 forward primers were paired with a C-beta reverse primer, and each round lasted 10 cycles. TCRdb re-derived calls from the multiplex PCR reads in MiXCR, one entry per CDR3 protein. The sample lists more than 100,000 distinct CDR3 sequences; around two thirds were seen once. From 20-30 mg of unsorted bulk tissue, DNA and RNA were co-extracted together. The sample taken for sequencing was liver tumor tissue from sampling region 1. Subset here: tumor region T1, superior pole. The receptors derive from a woman aged 55-69 years with primary liver carcinoma and hepatitis B virus infection.

CDR3 residues: CASILGTTYTSDSQYF. The CDR3 nucleotides are TGTGCCAGCATTCTCGGGACAACCTACACTAGCGATTCGCAGTATTTT. This chain joins TRBV6-6 and TRBJ2-3; tentatively, D is TRBD2 (7 bases). The germline V gene encodes CDR1 MNHNY and CDR2 SVGAGI (reference sequence). The CDR3 runs to 16 residues. With 7 bases removed from V and 10 bases from J, the gap between germline ends came to 27 bases.

In the case of this clonotype: A junction end diverges from the germline sequence, so it may reflect a read error. This rearrangement joins TRBV11-3 to TRBJ2-1; D is perhaps TRBD1 or TRBD2 (5 bases each). Germline values: CDR1 SGHNT, CDR2 YENEEA. The length of the CDR3 is 14 residues. For the CDR3, the DNA is TGTGCCACCGGGGCTGCCAGGCGTGACGATGAGCAGTCCTTC. This gives the protein CATGAARRDDEQSF.

To note about this clonotype: A much larger clonotype is one base distant, so this may be a read error. V gene TRBV12-3 or TRBV12-4 combines with J gene TRBJ2-3; maybe TRBD2 (6 bases). The CDR3 contains 17 residues. The ends were cut back, 4 bases at V and 2 bases at J, with 19 bases in the middle. CDR3 in DNA: TGTGCCAGCAGTTATCTTTCGGGAGTAGGAAACACAGATACGCAGTATTTT. Translated: CASSYLSGVGNTDTQYF.

The table lists this clonotype with a count of one. A junction end diverges from the germline sequence, so it may reflect a read error. CDR3 loop: CASGLRTTLTGELFF. The CDR3 region has the DNA TGTGCCAGCGGTTTAAGGACTACCCTTACCGGGGAGCTGTTTTTT. The J gene is TRBJ2-2, the V gene TRBV12-3 or TRBV12-4; possible D gene TRBD2, 6 bases. This CDR3 is built from 15 residues.

This clonotype was counted between two and nine times. This chain joins TRBV5-1 and TRBJ2-5; no clear D gene. Germline values: CDR1 SGHRS, CDR2 YFSETQ. Trimming removed 1 base at V and 7 bases at J, with 17 bases between. The CDR3 contains 15 residues. The CDR3 coding sequence is TGCGCCAGCAGCTTGAGGTCGGTCGGTGGACGGACCCAGTACTTC. As protein: CASSLRSVGGRTQYF.

About this clonotype: The junction and the germline gene differ at one end; a read error may be behind it. The rearrangement uses TRBV11-2 and TRBJ1-6, with 10 bases identical to TRBD1. Looked up from germline, CDR1 is SGHAT and CDR2 is FQNNGV. CDR3 size: 13 residues. CDR3 sequence: CAMGDRGNSSLHF. The CDR3, as DNA: TGTGCCATGGGGGACAGGGGTAATTCATCCCTCCACTTT.

V gene TRBV5-4 combines with J gene TRBJ1-1, with D perhaps TRBD1 (6 bases). V dropped 3 bases and J dropped 7 bases, with 16 bases sitting between them. Germline V gene data show CDR1 as SGHNT and CDR2 as YYREEE (reference sequence). This CDR3 region has 14 residues. DNA of the CDR3: TGTGCCAGCAGCTCTAACAGGGTGAGTATTGAAGCTTTCTTT. As protein: CASSSNRVSIEAFF.

Turning to this clonotype: At one end, the junction sequence differs from germline, possibly due to a read error. V gene TRBV29-1 combines with J gene TRBJ2-5; 8 bases are a match to TRBD1. The CDR3 has 12 residues. CDR1 and CDR2 (germline): SQVTM, ANQGSEA. CDR3 protein: CAYRGSQGTRYF. CDR3 DNA: TGCGCCTACAGGGGGTCCCAAGGGACCCGGTACTTC.

The V and J genes are TRBV4-1 and TRBJ2-3; 7 nucleotides match TRBD2. Germline loops: CDR1 MGHRA, CDR2 YSYEKL. The length of the CDR3 is 15 residues. The CDR3: CTCSQGLLSTDTQYF. The CDR3 DNA reads as TGCACCTGCAGCCAGGGACTACTAAGCACAGATACGCAGTATTTT.

This clonotype was seen just once. This chain links TRBV30 with TRBJ2-1; perhaps D is TRBD1 or TRBD2 (6 bases each). CDR1 GTSNPN and CDR2 SVGIG come from the germline V gene (reference sequence). The V end lost 0 bases, the J end lost 2 bases, and 29 bases lay between the germline ends. This CDR3 has 21 amino acids. The CDR3 nucleotides are TGTGCCTGGAGTGTGGATGAGGGGGACAAGCGGGCACGGAGACCCTACAATGAGCAGTTCTTC. It specifies CAWSVDEGDKRARRPYNEQFF.

The rearrangement uses TRBV24-1 and TRBJ2-1, with 8 bases matching TRBD2. The CDR3 totals 16 residues. V was clipped by 8 bases and J by 2 bases; unmatched bases: 10. Germline assignment: CDR1 KGHDR and CDR2 SFDVKD. CDR3 coding DNA: TGTGCCACCAAAGGGGCAGCGGGAGCAGCCTACAATGAGCAGTTCTTC. This sequence encodes CATKGAAGAAYNEQFF.

This clonotype was detected once. Being one base from a much bigger clone, this may be a read error. The genes are TRBV12-3 or TRBV12-4 and TRBJ2-5, with 7 positions matching TRBD1. The CDR3 totals 14 residues. V lost 5 bases, J lost 10 bases, and 13 bases stayed unmatched. CDR3 loop: CASSADRALGGQYF. The CDR3 DNA reads as TGTGCCAGCAGTGCCGACAGGGCCCTAGGGGGCCAGTACTTC.

By sample share, this clonotype is medium-sized (0.01 to 0.1%). The chain joins TRBV11-2 to TRBJ2-1, with D possibly matching TRBD2 (5 bases). CDR3 size: 15 residues. The germline gives CDR1 SGHAT, CDR2 FQNNGV. The V and J ends lost 5 bases and 0 bases respectively, with 11 bases between them. The CDR3 region has the DNA TGTGCCAGCAGCCTCGGGATTAACTCCTACAATGAGCAGTTCTTC. Encoded protein: CASSLGINSYNEQFF.

This clonotype showed up many times. The chain employs TRBV6-6 and TRBJ2-7; D is undetermined. The V end lost 5 bases, the J end lost 0 bases, and 5 bases lay between the germline ends. Germline V gives CDR1 MNHNY, CDR2 SVGAGI (reference sequence). The CDR3 totals 12 residues. The CDR3 sequence is CASSPNSYEQYF. The CDR3 DNA reads TGTGCCAGCAGTCCTAACTCCTACGAGCAGTACTTC.

Regarding this clonotype: This may be a read error, as it is one base from a much larger clone. This chain connects TRBV7-8 to TRBJ2-7; D not resolved. This CDR3 is built from 11 residues. The V end was cut by 3 bases, the J end by 9 bases, with 9 bases between. Germline lookup yields CDR1 SGHVS and CDR2 FQNEAQ. This CDR3 is CASSFSGGQYF. CDR3 nucleotide sequence: TGTGCCAGCAGCTTTTCCGGCGGGCAGTACTTC.

Concerning this clonotype itself: This clone may be a read error of a much larger clone one base away. This sequence joins TRBV12-3 or TRBV12-4 and TRBJ1-6, with no clear D. The CDR3 has 14 residues. CDR3 DNA: TGTGCCAGCAGGAGGTCAGAATATAATACACCCCTCCACTTT. It encodes CASRRSEYNTPLHF.

In regard to this clonotype: This CDR3 fails to terminate in the conserved phenylalanine or tryptophan, so it likely reflects a read error. This chain joins TRBV12-3 or TRBV12-4 and TRBJ1-5, with a possible D match to TRBD1 (6 bases). Trimming took off 5 bases at V and 6 bases at J, with 17 bases between the two ends. The CDR3 is 15 residues long. This chain's CDR3 is CASSPRAGARQPQHC. The DNA for the CDR3 is TGTGCCAGCAGTCCACGGGCGGGGGCGCGTCAGCCCCAGCATTGT.

This clonotype occurred once. The rearrangement uses TRBV28 and TRBJ2-5; D call uncertain. The germline gives CDR1 MDHEN, CDR2 SYDVKM. The CDR3 is 14 residues long. Trimming removed 4 bases at V and 2 bases at J, with 11 bases between. The CDR3 coding sequence is TGTGCCAGCAGTTCTGTAGGGTTTCAAGAGACCCAGTACTTC. Translation gives CASSSVGFQETQYF.

Comment on this clonotype: A read error is possible here, since a much larger clone lies one base away. This chain links TRBV28 with TRBJ2-2; 9 positions agree with TRBD1. Per the germline V gene, CDR1 is MDHEN and CDR2 is SYDVKM. This CDR3 is 15 amino acids long. This CDR3 reads CASSLQGQGTVELFF. The CDR3 DNA sequence: TGTGCCAGCAGTTTGCAAGGACAGGGGACCGTGGAGCTGTTTTTT. Full variable domain (rest looked up from reference TRBV28 and TRBJ2-2): DVKVTQSSRYLVKRTGEKVFLECVQDMDHENMFWYRQDPGLGLRLIYFSYDVKMKEKGDIPEGYSVSREKKERFSLILESASTNQTSMYLCASSLQGQGTVELFFGEGSRLTVL.

The V gene is TRBV11-2, the J gene TRBJ1-6; maybe TRBD1 (6 bases). Per the germline V gene, CDR1 is SGHAT and CDR2 is FQNNGV. The CDR3 sequence is 16 residues long. Trimming took 9 bases from V and 9 from J, leaving 24 bases between them. For the CDR3, the DNA is TGTGCCAGGAGATTAGGGGGTTCTTGGGGGGGTTCACCCCTCCACTTT. Translated: CARRLGGSWGGSPLHF.

In its sample, this clonotype was seen many times. The chain employs TRBV6-5 and TRBJ2-3; D unclear. Between the trimmed V and J ends, which lost 3 bases and 1 base, there was a span of 8 bases. The CDR3 is 14 amino acids. Germline loops: CDR1 MNHEY, CDR2 SVGAGI. CDR3 DNA sequence: TGTGCCAGCAGTTATGTGTCCGGCACAGATACGCAGTATTTT. As protein: CASSYVSGTDTQYF.

A remark on this clonotype: At one end, the junction sequence differs from germline, possibly due to a read error. The chain is built from TRBV29-1 and TRBJ2-7; D not resolved. The CDR3 is 12 residues long. Germline V gene sequence: CDR1 SQVTM, CDR2 ANQGSEA. In nucleotides, the CDR3 is TGCGGCGTCTCCTCGGACCCCTACAAGCAGTACTTC. Its translation: CGVSSDPYKQYF.

As concerns this clonotype: At one of its ends the junction is not consistent with the germline gene, which may arise from a read error. The rearrangement links TRBV7-9 to TRBJ1-1; no clear D. Per germline, CDR1 SEHNR and CDR2 FQNEAQ (reference sequence). The CDR3 has 14 residues. Here the CDR3 reads CASGFIERDTEAFF. DNA of the CDR3: TGTGCCAGCGGCTTTATTGAGCGAGACACTGAGGCTTTCTTT.

V is TRBV20-1 and J is TRBJ2-6; the D gene is possibly TRBD1 (5 bases). Germline loops: CDR1 DFQATT, CDR2 SNEGSKA (reference sequence). This CDR3 region has 16 residues. Trimming took 3 bases from V and 3 from J, leaving 15 bases between them. In nucleotides, the CDR3 is TGCAGTGCTAGGCCCCGCAGGGTGGTTGGGGCCAACGTCCTGACTTTC. It is translated as CSARPRRVVGANVLTF.

For this clonotype: Sequence at one end of the junction differs from germline and may be a read error. The V and J genes are TRBV5-1 and TRBJ2-6; either TRBD1 or TRBD2 may fit D (6 bases each). This CDR3 comprises 21 residues. Per the germline V gene, CDR1 is SGHRS and CDR2 is YFSETQ. CDR3 amino acids: CASNLFAGTGGSGSGANVLTF. The CDR3 DNA sequence: TGCGCCAGCAACTTGTTTGCGGGGACCGGGGGCTCAGGATCTGGGGCCAACGTCCTGACTTTC.